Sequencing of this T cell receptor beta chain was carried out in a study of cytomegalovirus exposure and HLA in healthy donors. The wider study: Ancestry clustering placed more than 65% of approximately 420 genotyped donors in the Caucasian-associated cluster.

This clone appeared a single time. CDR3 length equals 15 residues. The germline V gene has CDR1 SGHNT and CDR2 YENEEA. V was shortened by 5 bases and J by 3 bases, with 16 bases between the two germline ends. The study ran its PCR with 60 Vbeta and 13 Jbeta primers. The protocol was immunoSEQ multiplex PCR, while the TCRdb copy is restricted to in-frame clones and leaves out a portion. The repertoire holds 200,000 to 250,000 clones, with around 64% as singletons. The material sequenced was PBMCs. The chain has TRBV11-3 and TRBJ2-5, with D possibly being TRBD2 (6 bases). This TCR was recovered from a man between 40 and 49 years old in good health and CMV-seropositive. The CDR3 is CASSPGLGGEETQYF. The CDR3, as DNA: TGTGCCAGCAGCCCGGGCCTGGGGGGTGAAGAGACCCAGTACTTC.